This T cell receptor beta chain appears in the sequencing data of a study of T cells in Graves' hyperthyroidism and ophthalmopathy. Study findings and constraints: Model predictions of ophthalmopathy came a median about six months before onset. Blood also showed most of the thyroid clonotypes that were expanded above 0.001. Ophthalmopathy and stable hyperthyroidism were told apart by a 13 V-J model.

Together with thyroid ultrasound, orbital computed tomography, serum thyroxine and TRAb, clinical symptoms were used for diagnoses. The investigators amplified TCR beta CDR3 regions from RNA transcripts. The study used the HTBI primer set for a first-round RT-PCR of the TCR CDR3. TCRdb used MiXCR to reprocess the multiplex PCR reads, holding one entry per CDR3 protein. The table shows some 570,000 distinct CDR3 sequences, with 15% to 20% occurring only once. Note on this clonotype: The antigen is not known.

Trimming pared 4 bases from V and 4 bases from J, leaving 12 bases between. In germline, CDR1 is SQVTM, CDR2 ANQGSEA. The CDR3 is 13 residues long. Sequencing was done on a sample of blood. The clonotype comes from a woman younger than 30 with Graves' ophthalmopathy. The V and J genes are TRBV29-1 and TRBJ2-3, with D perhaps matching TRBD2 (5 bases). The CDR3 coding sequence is TGCAGCGTTGTCGAGGGCCCCCCAGATACGCAGTATTTT. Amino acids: CSVVEGPPDTQYF.